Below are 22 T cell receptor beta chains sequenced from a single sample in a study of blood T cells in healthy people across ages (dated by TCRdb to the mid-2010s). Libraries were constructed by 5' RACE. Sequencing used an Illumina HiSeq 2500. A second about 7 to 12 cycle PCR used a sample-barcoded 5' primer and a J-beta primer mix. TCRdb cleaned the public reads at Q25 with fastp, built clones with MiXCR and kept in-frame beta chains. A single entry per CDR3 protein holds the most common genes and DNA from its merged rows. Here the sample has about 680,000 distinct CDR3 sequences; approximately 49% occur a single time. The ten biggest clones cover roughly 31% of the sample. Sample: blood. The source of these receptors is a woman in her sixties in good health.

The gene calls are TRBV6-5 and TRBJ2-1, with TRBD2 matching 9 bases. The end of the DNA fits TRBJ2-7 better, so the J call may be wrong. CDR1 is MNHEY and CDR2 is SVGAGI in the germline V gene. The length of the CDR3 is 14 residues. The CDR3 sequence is CASSRLADYNEQYF. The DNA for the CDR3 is TGTGCCAGCAGTAGACTAGCGGATTACAATGAGCAGTACTTC.

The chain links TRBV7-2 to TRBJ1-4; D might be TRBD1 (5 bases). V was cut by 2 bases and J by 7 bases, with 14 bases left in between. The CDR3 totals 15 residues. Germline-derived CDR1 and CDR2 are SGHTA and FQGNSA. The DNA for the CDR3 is TGTGCCAGCAGCTTAACTCAGGGTTGGGGTGAAAAACTGTTTTTT. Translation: CASSLTQGWGEKLFF.

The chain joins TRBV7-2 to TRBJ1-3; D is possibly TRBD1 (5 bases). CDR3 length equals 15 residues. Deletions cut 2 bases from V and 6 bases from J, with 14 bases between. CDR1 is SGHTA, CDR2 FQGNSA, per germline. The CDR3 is CASSLTSGGVNTIYF. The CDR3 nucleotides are TGTGCCAGCAGCTTAACTTCCGGAGGGGTAAACACCATATATTTT.

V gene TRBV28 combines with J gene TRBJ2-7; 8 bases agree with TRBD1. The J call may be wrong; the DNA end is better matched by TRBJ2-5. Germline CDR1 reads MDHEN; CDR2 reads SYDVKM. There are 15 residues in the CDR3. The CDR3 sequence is CASSFRGRVEETQYF. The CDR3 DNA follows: TGTGCCAGCAGTTTCAGGGGGCGGGTGGAGGAGACCCAGTACTTC.

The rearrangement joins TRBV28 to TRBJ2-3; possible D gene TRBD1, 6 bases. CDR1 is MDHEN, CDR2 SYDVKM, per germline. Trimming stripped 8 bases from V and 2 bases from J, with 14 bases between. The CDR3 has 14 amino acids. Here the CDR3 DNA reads TGTGCCAGCGGCACGACAGGATTCACAGATACGCAGTATTTT. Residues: CASGTTGFTDTQYF. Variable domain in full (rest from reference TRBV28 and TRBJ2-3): DVKVTQSSRYLVKRTGEKVFLECVQDMDHENMFWYRQDPGLGLRLIYFSYDVKMKEKGDIPEGYSVSREKKERFSLILESASTNQTSMYLCASGTTGFTDTQYFGPGTRLTVL.

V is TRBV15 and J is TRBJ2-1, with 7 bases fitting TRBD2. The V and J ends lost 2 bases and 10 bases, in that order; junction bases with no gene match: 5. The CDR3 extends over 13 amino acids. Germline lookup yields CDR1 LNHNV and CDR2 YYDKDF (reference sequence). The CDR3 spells CATSRPGRYEQFF. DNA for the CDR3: TGTGCCACCAGCAGACCCGGGAGGTACGAGCAGTTCTTC.

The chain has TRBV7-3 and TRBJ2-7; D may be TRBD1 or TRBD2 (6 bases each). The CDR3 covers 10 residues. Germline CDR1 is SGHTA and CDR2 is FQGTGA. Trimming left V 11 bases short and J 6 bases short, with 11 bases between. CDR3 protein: CAVGGCEQYF. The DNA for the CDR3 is TGTGCCGTGGGGGGCTGCGAGCAGTACTTC. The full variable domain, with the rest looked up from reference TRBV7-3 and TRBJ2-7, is GAGVSQTPSNKVTEKGKYVELRCDPISGHTALYWYRQSLGQGPEFLIYFQGTGAADDSGLPNDRFFAVRPEGSVSTLKIQRTERGDSAVYLCAVGGCEQYFGPGTRLTVT.

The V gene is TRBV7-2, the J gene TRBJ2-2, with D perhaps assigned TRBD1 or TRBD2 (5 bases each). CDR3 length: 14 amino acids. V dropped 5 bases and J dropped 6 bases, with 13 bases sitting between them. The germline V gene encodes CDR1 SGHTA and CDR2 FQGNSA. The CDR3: CASSPARGPGELFF. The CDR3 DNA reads TGTGCCAGCAGCCCAGCGAGGGGCCCCGGGGAGCTGTTTTTT.

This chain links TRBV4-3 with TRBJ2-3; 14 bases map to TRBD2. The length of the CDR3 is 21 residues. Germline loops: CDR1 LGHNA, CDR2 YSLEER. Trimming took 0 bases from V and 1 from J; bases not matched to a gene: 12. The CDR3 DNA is TGCGCCAGCAGCCAAGAGCCCACGACTAGCGGGAGGGCTAGACGCACAGATACGCAGTATTTT. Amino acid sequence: CASSQEPTTSGRARRTDTQYF.

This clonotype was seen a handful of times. The chain's CDR3 is CASSTRADRGWETQYF. In DNA form, the CDR3 reads TGTGCCAGCAGCACACGGGCGGACAGGGGATGGGAGACCCAGTACTTC. The chain carries TRBV9 and TRBJ2-5; 9 bases align to TRBD1. J was trimmed by 5 bases and V by 4 bases; bases with no gene match: 12. The CDR3 has 16 amino acids. CDR1 is SGDLS and CDR2 is YYNGEE in the germline V gene.

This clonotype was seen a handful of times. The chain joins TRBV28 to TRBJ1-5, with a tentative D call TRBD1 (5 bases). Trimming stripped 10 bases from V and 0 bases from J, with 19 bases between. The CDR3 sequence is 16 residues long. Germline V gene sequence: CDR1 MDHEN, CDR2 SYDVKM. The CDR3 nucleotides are TGTGCCATCACGCCAACCCCAGGGTTTAGCAATCAGCCCCAGCATTTT. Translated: CAITPTPGFSNQPQHF.

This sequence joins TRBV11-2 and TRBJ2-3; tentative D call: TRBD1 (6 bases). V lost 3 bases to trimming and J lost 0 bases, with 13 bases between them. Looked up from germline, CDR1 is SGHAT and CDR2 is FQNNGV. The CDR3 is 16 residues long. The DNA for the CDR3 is TGTGCCAGCAGCTTTACAGGGACACCTAGCACAGATACGCAGTATTTT. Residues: CASSFTGTPSTDTQYF. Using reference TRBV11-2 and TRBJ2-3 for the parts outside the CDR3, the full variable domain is EAGVAQSPRYKIIEKRQSVAFWCNPISGHATLYWYQQILGQGPKLLIQFQNNGVVDDSQLPKDRFSAERLKGVDSTLKIQPAKLEDSAVYLCASSFTGTPSTDTQYFGPGTRLTVL.

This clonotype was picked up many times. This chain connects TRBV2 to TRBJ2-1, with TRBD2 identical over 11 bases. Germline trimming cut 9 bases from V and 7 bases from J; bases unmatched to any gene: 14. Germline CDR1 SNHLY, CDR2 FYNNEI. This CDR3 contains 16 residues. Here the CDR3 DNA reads TGTGCCAGTGGCATGGGGCTAGCGGGAGGCCGTAATGAGCAGTTCTTC. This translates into CASGMGLAGGRNEQFF.

The CDR3 loop is CASSLDKETQYF. In nucleotides, the CDR3 is TGTGCCAGCAGCTTAGATAAAGAGACCCAGTACTTC. This chain uses TRBV7-2 with TRBJ2-5; D unresolved. Germline V gene data show CDR1 as SGHTA and CDR2 as FQGNSA. Trimming removed 1 base at V and 3 bases at J, with 3 bases between. This CDR3 is 12 amino acids long.

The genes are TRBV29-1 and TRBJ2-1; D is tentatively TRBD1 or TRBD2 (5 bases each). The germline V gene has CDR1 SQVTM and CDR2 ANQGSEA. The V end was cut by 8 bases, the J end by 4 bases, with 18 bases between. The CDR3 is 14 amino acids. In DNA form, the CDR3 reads TGCAGCTTCCCTGGGGGAGCCTCGTACAATGAGCAGTTCTTC. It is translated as CSFPGGASYNEQFF.

This chain's CDR3 is CASSLVPAGASEQFF. The CDR3 region has the DNA TGTGCCAGCAGCTTAGTTCCAGCGGGAGCGAGTGAGCAGTTCTTC. The chain couples TRBV7-2 to TRBJ2-1, with TRBD2 matching over 8 bases. CDR1 is SGHTA, CDR2 FQGNSA, per germline. V was clipped by 1 base and J by 9 bases; unmatched bases: 8. The CDR3 contains 15 residues.

The CDR3 sequence: CSASNLNEKLFF. The CDR3 DNA sequence: TGCAGTGCTAGTAACCTTAATGAAAAACTGTTTTTT. This chain links TRBV20-1 with TRBJ1-4; no reliable D call. The CDR3 loop spans 12 amino acids. The germline V gene encodes CDR1 DFQATT and CDR2 SNEGSKA (reference sequence). V lost 3 bases and J lost 4, with 6 bases in between.

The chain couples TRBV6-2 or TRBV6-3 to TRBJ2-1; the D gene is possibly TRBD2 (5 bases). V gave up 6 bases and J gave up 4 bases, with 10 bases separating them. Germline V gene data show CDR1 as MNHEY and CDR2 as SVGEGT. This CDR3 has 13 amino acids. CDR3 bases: TGTGCCAGCAGCGGACTGAGGTACAATGAGCAGTTCTTC. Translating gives CASSGLRYNEQFF.

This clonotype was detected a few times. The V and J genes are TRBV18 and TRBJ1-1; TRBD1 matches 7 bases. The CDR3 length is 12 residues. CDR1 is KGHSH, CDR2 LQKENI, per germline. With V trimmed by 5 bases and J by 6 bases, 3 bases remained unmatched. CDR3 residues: CASSNRGPEAFF. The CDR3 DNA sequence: TGTGCCAGCTCAAACAGGGGACCTGAAGCTTTCTTT.

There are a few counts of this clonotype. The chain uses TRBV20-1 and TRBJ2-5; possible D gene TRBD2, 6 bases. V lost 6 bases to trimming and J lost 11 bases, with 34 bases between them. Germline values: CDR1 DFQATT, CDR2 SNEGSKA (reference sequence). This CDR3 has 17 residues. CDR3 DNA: TGCAGTGCCCTCAACAACCTAGCGACGCGCGGCTACAATGAGCAGTACTTC. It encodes CSALNNLATRGYNEQYF.

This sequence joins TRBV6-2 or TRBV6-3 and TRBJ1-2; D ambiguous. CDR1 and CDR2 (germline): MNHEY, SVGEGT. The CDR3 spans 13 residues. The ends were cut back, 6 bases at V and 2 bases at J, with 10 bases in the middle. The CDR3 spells CASRDVSNYGYTF. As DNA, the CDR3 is TGTGCCAGCAGAGACGTAAGCAACTATGGCTACACCTTC.

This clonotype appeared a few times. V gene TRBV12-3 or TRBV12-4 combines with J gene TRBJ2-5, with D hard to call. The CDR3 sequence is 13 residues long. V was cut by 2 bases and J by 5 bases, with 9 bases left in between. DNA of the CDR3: TGTGCCAGCAGTTTAATCAGTCGGGAGACCCAGTACTTC. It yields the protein CASSLISRETQYF.